These T cell receptor beta chains were read from a single sample in a study of CD8 T cells in ankylosing spondylitis. TCRdb ran MiXCR on the 5' RACE reads and lists one entry per CDR3 protein. This table holds 150,000 to 200,000 distinct CDR3 sequences, around 20% found once. Sequencing was carried out using blood, either unsorted or a sorted T cell fraction (not recorded which). The receptors derive from a male donor with ankylosing spondylitis or in good health (not recorded which). Each CDR3 is given with its conserved first and last residue. A D gene is named only where the DNA matches it firmly. Clone size is shown for a subset of rows, as once, few, many or a class of expanded clone.

>TRBV4-1|many|.|TRBJ1-3
TGCGCCAGCAGCCAACGCACGACAGGCCCTGGAAACACCATATATTTT
CASSQRTTGPGNTIYF
>TRBV5-5|.|.|TRBJ2-5
TGTGCCAGCAGCTTGGGATGGGTAGAGGAGACCCAGTACTTC
CASSLGWVEETQYF
>TRBV5-1|.|.|TRBJ1-3
TGCGCCAGCAGCTTGGAAACCCCCTCTGGAAACACCATATATTTT
CASSLETPSGNTIYF
>TRBV5-1|few|.|TRBJ2-3
TGCGCCAGCAGCTTGGCGGCAGGGGTAGGCACAGATACGCAGTATTTT
CASSLAAGVGTDTQYF
>TRBV10-3|few|.|TRBJ1-1
TGTGCCATCAGTGAGTTGGGGGGAGAAGCTTTCTTT
CAISELGGEAFF
>TRBV10-3|.|.|TRBJ2-7
TGTGCCATCAGTGAGTCAGGCCCCCCGGGAAAGCAGTACTTC
CAISESGPPGKQYF
>TRBV5-1|many|TRBD1|TRBJ1-4
TGCGCCAGCAGCTTCGGGACAGGGGGCGCGTTTGAAAAACTGTTTTTT
CASSFGTGGAFEKLFF
>TRBV10-3|many|TRBD2|TRBJ2-5
TGTGCCATCAGTGAGTCGGGACTAGCGGGAGTAGAGACCCAGTACTTC
CAISESGLAGVETQYF
>TRBV5-1|few|.|TRBJ2-7
TGCGCCAGCAGCTTGAGCAGCCACTACGAGCAGTACTTC
CASSLSSHYEQYF
>TRBV27|.|.|TRBJ2-2
TGTGCCAGCAGTTTAACTGAACTAGGGAACACCGGGGAGCTGTTTTTT
CASSLTELGNTGELFF
>TRBV5-1|many|TRBD2|TRBJ2-5
TGCGCCAGCAGCCGCATAGCGGGAGTCCAAGAGACCCAGTACTTC
CASSRIAGVQETQYF
>TRBV5-1|.|.|TRBJ2-5
TGCGCCAGCAGCTTAGACGGGATCCGGGAGACCCAGTACTTC
CASSLDGIRETQYF
>TRBV9|.|.|TRBJ2-6
TGTGCCAGCAGCGTTTCCCCTGGGGCCAACGTCCTGACTTTC
CASSVSPGANVLTF
>TRBV5-1|few|.|TRBJ2-3
TGCGCCAGCAGCTTCGGGGGTGCTAGCACAGATACGCAGTATTTT
CASSFGGASTDTQYF
>TRBV4-2|.|.|TRBJ2-3
TGTGCCAGCAGCCAAGATTTGGGGGAGTCAGCAGATACGCAGTATTTT
CASSQDLGESADTQYF
>TRBV5-1|many|TRBD1|TRBJ1-1
TGCGCCAGCAGCTTGGAAGACAGGGGGCCGAACACTGAAGCTTTCTTT
CASSLEDRGPNTEAFF
>TRBV20-1|.|.|TRBJ1-5
TGCAGTGCCCCCCAGGGTGCCAATCAGCCCCAGCATTTT
CSAPQGANQPQHF
>TRBV30|once|.|TRBJ2-3
TGTGCCTGGAGTAACCCACAGGGATCGGCAGATACGCAGTATTTT
CAWSNPQGSADTQYF
>TRBV27|.|.|TRBJ2-6
TGTGCCAGCAGTTTACGGGGAGTCTCTGGGGCCAACGTCCTGACTTTC
CASSLRGVSGANVLTF
>TRBV7-9|few|.|TRBJ2-4
TGTGCCAGCAGCGCCTCAGGAGAATCGGCCATTCAGTACTTC
CASSASGESAIQYF
>TRBV2|.|.|TRBJ2-3
TGTGCCAGCAGTACGCCCGACTTAGTTGGGACAGATACGCAGTATTTT
CASSTPDLVGTDTQYF
>TRBV12-3/TRBV12-4|many|TRBD2|TRBJ2-2
TGTGCCAGCAGTTGGACTAGCCTAATTGGCGGGGAGCTGTTTTTT
CASSWTSLIGGELFF
>TRBV28|.|TRBD2|TRBJ2-2
TGTGCCAGCAGTTTTTTGAGACTAGCGGGAGTTCTCGGCGGGGAGCTGCTTTTT
CASSFLRLAGVLGGELLF
>TRBV6-1|.|TRBD1|TRBJ2-2
TGTGCCAGCAGGACAGGGACACCGAACACCGGGGAGCTGTTTTTT
CASRTGTPNTGELFF
>TRBV19|.|.|TRBJ2-1
TGTGCCAGTAGTATAGGCCTCCGGGACCGGGAGTTCTTC
CASSIGLRDREFF
>TRBV20-1|many|.|TRBJ2-5
TGCAGTGCTGCCCGGGGGAAGCCTGAAGAGACCCAGTACTTC
CSAARGKPEETQYF
>TRBV5-6|many|TRBD2|TRBJ2-1
TGTGCCAGCAGCTTCGGCCTAGCGGGAGGGCTAAAGCAGTTCTTC
CASSFGLAGGLKQFF
>TRBV5-1|many|TRBD2|TRBJ2-1
TGCGCCAGCAGCCTCTTAGCGGGCCCCACCTACAATGAGCAGTTCTTC
CASSLLAGPTYNEQFF
>TRBV5-1|many|.|TRBJ1-1
TGCGCCAGCAGCAGAGACAGGACTGAAGCTTTCTTT
CASSRDRTEAFF
>TRBV7-2|few|TRBD1|TRBJ2-5
TGTGCCAGCAGCTTAGGGACAGGGACAGAGACCCAGTACTTC
CASSLGTGTETQYF
>TRBV19|.|TRBD2|TRBJ2-5
TGTGCCAGTAGTATGGGGCCTAGCGGACGAGAGACCCAGTACTTC
CASSMGPSGRETQYF
>TRBV24-1|.|.|TRBJ2-2
TGTGCCACCAGTGCCACGGGGGCGGGATACACCGGGGAGCTGTTTTTT
CATSATGAGYTGELFF
>TRBV12-3/TRBV12-4|many|.|TRBJ2-7
TGTGCCAGCTCCCTAGCCCGGCGAGCCAACGAGCAGTACTTC
CASSLARRANEQYF
>TRBV7-9|few|TRBD1|TRBJ1-4
TGTGCCAGCAGCTTACAATCAGGGGGCCCTGAAAAACTGTTTTTT
CASSLQSGGPEKLFF
>TRBV29-1|many|TRBD2|TRBJ2-1
TGCAGCGTGCGGACTAGACACAATGAGCAGTTCTTC
CSVRTRHNEQFF
>TRBV18|few|.|TRBJ1-5
TGTGCCAGCTCACCACCATCGGCAGGAGGGGAAGATCAGCCCCAGCATTTT
CASSPPSAGGEDQPQHF
>TRBV6-2/TRBV6-3|many|TRBD1|TRBJ2-4
TGTGCCAGTCTGGACAGGGCCAAAAACATTCAGTACTTC
CASLDRAKNIQYF
>TRBV12-3/TRBV12-4|.|TRBD1|TRBJ1-2
TGTGCCAGCAGTCGTACAGGGGACTATGGCTACACCTTC
CASSRTGDYGYTF
>TRBV3-1|many|.|TRBJ1-2
TGTGCCAGCAGCCAAGATTTGGCCCAGTCCTATGGCTACACCTTC
CASSQDLAQSYGYTF
>TRBV5-4|few|.|TRBJ1-1
TGTGCCAGCAGCTTGAGTTCAGGGAACACTGAAGCTTTCTTT
CASSLSSGNTEAFF
>TRBV11-2|.|TRBD2|TRBJ2-3
TGTGCCAGCAGCTTAGTCCTAGCGGGAGTCGCAGATACGCAGTATTTT
CASSLVLAGVADTQYF
>TRBV5-6|few|.|TRBJ2-5
TGTGCCAGCAGCCCCGTCGAATTGGCCACAGAGACCCAGTACTTC
CASSPVELATETQYF
>TRBV20-1|many|TRBD2|TRBJ2-1
TGCAGTGCTAGAGACCAGCGGGAGGGCCGTGAGCAGTTCTTC
CSARDQREGREQFF
>TRBV5-1|.|TRBD1|TRBJ2-3
TGCGCCAGCAGCCAGACAGGGGGTCCGGCAGATACGCAGTATTTT
CASSQTGGPADTQYF
>TRBV5-1|few|TRBD1|TRBJ1-2
TGCGCCAGCAGCTCGCCGGACAGGGATTATGGCTACACCTTC
CASSSPDRDYGYTF
>TRBV28|many|TRBD1|TRBJ1-5
TGTGCCAGCACTTCGCAGGGGGGCGCGAGCAATCAGCCCCAGCATTTT
CASTSQGGASNQPQHF
>TRBV4-1|few|TRBD2|TRBJ2-7
TGCGCCAGCAGCCAAGGGACTAGCGGGAACTACGAGCAGTACTTC
CASSQGTSGNYEQYF
>TRBV20-1|.|TRBD1|TRBJ1-2
TGCAGTGCTGGAAGACAGGGTGGCTACACCTTC
CSAGRQGGYTF
>TRBV12-3/TRBV12-4|many|.|TRBJ2-2
TGTGCCAGCAGTTTGGGGCAGCCAAAGGTATCCGGGGAGCTGTTTTTT
CASSLGQPKVSGELFF
>TRBV4-2|few|TRBD1|TRBJ1-5
TGTGCCAGCAGCCAGGGACAGGGCGGTCAGCCCCAGCATTTT
CASSQGQGGQPQHF